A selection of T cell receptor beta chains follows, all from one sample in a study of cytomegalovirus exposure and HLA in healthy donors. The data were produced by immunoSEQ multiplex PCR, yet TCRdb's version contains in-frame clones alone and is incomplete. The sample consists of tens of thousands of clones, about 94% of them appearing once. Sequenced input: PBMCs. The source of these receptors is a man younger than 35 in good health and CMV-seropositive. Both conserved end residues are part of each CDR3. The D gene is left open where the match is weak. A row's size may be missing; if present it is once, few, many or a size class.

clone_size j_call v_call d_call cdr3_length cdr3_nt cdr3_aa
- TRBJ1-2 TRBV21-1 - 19 TGTGCCAGCAGCAAAGTTACCCCTTATCCTGACAGACAGGGGAACGGCTACACCTTC CASSKVTPYPDRQGNGYTF
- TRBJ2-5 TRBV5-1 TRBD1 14 TGCGCCAGCAGCTTGGGGGACAGGGGGGTGACCCAGTACTTC CASSLGDRGVTQYF
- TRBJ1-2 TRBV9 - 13 TGTGCCAGCAGCGCCCACAGGGCCTATGGCTACACCTTC CASSAHRAYGYTF
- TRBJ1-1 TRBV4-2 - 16 TGTGCCAGCAGCCAAGACCAGCGGGTCCTGAACACTGAAGCTTTCTTT CASSQDQRVLNTEAFF
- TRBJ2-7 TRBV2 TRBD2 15 TGTGCCAGCAGTGATAGACTAGCGGGATCACGAGAGCAGTACTTC CASSDRLAGSREQYF
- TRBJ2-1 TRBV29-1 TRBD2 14 TGCAGCGCTCATAGCGGGAGCTCCTACAATGAGCAGTTCTTC CSAHSGSSYNEQFF
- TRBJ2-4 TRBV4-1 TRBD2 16 TGCGCCAGCAGCGCAGTAGCGGGGGTAGCCAAAAACATTCAGTACTTC CASSAVAGVAKNIQYF
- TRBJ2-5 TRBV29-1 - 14 TGCAGCGTCGCCACCCAACAGCTGAAGAAGACCCAGTACTTC CSVATQQLKKTQYF
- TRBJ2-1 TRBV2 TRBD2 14 TGTGCCAGAAAGCGGGAGACCCGTTACAATGAGCAGTTCTTC CARKRETRYNEQFF
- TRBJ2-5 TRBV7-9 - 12 TGTGCCAGCAGCCGACAGGAGAAGACCCAGTACTTC CASSRQEKTQYF
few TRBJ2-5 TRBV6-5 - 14 TGTGCCAGCAGTTACTCGAAAGTCGGAGAGACCCAGTACTTC CASSYSKVGETQYF
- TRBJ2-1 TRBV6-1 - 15 TGTGCCAGCGGCCAGGGCTTGAGCTCCTACAATGAGCAGTTCTTC CASGQGLSSYNEQFF
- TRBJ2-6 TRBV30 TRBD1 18 TGTGCCTGGAGAATCGTCCGACAGGGTACCTCTGGGGCCAACGTCCTGACTTTC CAWRIVRQGTSGANVLTF
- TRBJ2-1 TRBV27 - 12 TGTGCCAGCAGATACCCGGGGAATGAGCAGTTCTTC CASRYPGNEQFF
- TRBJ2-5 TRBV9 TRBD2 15 TGTGCCAGCAGCGTGACCGGGACTAGGCGAGAGACCCAGTACTTC CASSVTGTRRETQYF
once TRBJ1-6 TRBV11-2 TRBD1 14 TGTGCCAGCAGCCCGACAGGGCGGATTTCACCCCTCCACTTT CASSPTGRISPLHF
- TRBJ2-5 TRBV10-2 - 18 TGCGCCAGCAGTGAAGTATCCGGTCGCCTGTCCCCGGAAGAGACCCAGTACTTC CASSEVSGRLSPEETQYF
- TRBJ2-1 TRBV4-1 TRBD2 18 TGCGCCAGCAGCCGGGGACTAGCGGGGGGAATGAAAAACAATGAGCAGTTCTTC CASSRGLAGGMKNNEQFF
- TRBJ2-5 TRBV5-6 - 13 TGTGCCAGCAGCCGGGGGACCGTCGGGACCCAGTACTTC CASSRGTVGTQYF
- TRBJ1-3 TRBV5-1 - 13 TGCGCCAGCAGCGTCGGACGGGGAGACACCATATATTTT CASSVGRGDTIYF
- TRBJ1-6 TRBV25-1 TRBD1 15 TGTGCCAGCACCGACAGGGGTGCATATAATTCACCCCTCCACTTT CASTDRGAYNSPLHF
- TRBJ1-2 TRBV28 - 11 TGTGCCAGCAGTTTCGGCTATGGCTACACCTTC CASSFGYGYTF
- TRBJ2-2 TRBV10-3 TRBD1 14 TGTGCCATCACTGGGACAGGCGAGGACGGGGAGCTGTTTTTT CAITGTGEDGELFF
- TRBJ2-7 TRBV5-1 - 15 TGCGCCAGCAGCTTGGAAGTTCCTAGGGGCTACGAGCAGTACTTC CASSLEVPRGYEQYF
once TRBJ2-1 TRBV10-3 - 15 TGTGCCATCAGTGAGGGAGGCCGCTACTACAATGAGCAGTTCTTC CAISEGGRYYNEQFF
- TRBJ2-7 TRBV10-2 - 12 TGCGCCACCATCGTCCGGGACTACGAGCAGTACTTC CATIVRDYEQYF
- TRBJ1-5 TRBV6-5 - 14 TGTGCCAGCAGTTCGGGACAACTGAATCAGCCCCAGCATTTT CASSSGQLNQPQHF
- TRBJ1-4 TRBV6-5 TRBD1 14 TGTGCCAGCAGTAGGGACAGGCGTAATGAAAAACTGTTTTTT CASSRDRRNEKLFF
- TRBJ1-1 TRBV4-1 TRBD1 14 TGCGCCAGCAGCTCAGGACAGGGGAACACTGAAGCTTTCTTT CASSSGQGNTEAFF
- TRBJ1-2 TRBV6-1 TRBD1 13 TGTGCCAGCAGGGACAGGGAGAGCTATGGCTACACCTTC CASRDRESYGYTF
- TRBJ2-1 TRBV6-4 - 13 TGTGCCAGCAGCCCTTTCCCGGGCGGGGAGCAGTTCTTC CASSPFPGGEQFF
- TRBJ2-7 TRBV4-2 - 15 TGTGCCAGCAGCCAATCCGGCGGATTAGACTACGAGCAGTACTTC CASSQSGGLDYEQYF
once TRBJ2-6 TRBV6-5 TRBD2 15 TGTGCCAGCAGCCAGACTAGCGGTGGGGCCAACGTCCTGACTTTC CASSQTSGGANVLTF
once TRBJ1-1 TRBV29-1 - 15 TGCAGCGCCGACCCAGTAAGGAGAGAGGACACTGAAGCTTTCTTT CSADPVRREDTEAFF
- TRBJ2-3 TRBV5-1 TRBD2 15 TGCGCCAGCAGCGCCCGGGGGGTTGGGGCAGATACGCAGTATTTT CASSARGVGADTQYF
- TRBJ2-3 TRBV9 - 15 TGTGCCAGCAGCCCCCGGGGTAGCCGCACAGATACGCAGTATTTT CASSPRGSRTDTQYF
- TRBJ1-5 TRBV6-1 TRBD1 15 TGTGCCAGCGGCATGACAGGGGGCTTTGTGGAGCCCCAGCATTTT CASGMTGGFVEPQHF
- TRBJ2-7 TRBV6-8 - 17 TGTGCCAGCAGTTACTCGAGTAACTGTTACGGGAGTCGCGAGCAGTACTTC CASSYSSNCYGSREQYF
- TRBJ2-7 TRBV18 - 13 TGTGCCAGCTCATCAGACAGTCTCCTCGAGCAGTACTTC CASSSDSLLEQYF
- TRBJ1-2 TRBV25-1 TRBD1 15 TGTGCCAGCGGACCTTCCACGGGACAGGGGTCTGGCTACACCTTC CASGPSTGQGSGYTF
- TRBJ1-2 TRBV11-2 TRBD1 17 TGTGCCAGCAGCCCGACCAGGACAGGGTTACCCTACTATGGCTACACCTTC CASSPTRTGLPYYGYTF
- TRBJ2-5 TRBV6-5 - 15 TGTGCCAGCAGTGTAAACGGCCTAGACCAAGAGACCCAGTACTTC CASSVNGLDQETQYF
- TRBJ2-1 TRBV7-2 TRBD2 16 TGTGCCAGCAGCTTGAATGGGGGACTAGCAGGTAATGAGCAGTTCTTC CASSLNGGLAGNEQFF
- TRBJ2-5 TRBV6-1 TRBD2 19 TGTGCCAGCAGTGAACTTGTAAGGTTCGAGCGGGGTTTACAAGAGACCCAGTACTTC CASSELVRFERGLQETQYF
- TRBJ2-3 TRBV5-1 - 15 TGCGCCAGCAGCAGGAGGGGCTCAAGCACAGATACGCAGTATTTT CASSRRGSSTDTQYF